This TCR beta chain emerged from a study of blood T cell repertoires in COVID-19. CDR1 is KGHSH and CDR2 is LQKENI in the germline V gene. The CDR3 totals 15 residues. V gave up 3 bases and J gave up 7 bases, with 18 bases separating them. TCRdb keeps only in-frame clones here, not all; method: immunoSEQ multiplex PCR. The sample includes about 42,000 clones, more than 75% of them seen just once. The origin of this receptor is a man between 65 and 80 years old with active or convalescent COVID-19. This chain connects TRBV18 to TRBJ1-2; D remains unclear. The sample taken for sequencing was peripheral blood. CDR3 DNA: TGTGCCAGCTCACCCACGACGGCGGGGATGTTTGGCTACACCTTC. Translating it yields CASSPTTAGMFGYTF.